Below are 21 T cell receptor beta chains sequenced from a single sample in a study of radiotherapy plus CTLA-4 blockade in lung cancer. Repertoires were generated with immunoSEQ multiplex PCR, while TCRdb's copy carries only in-frame clones and drops some. Of 50,000 to 60,000 clones listed, 70% to 80% are singletons. This specimen consisted of peripheral blood, obtained from a patient treated with radiotherapy plus ipilimumab. These receptors were collected from a human donor with non-small cell lung cancer who had a complete response to radiotherapy plus ipilimumab.

This rearrangement joins TRBV6-5 to TRBJ1-2; 7 bases are shared with TRBD1. Germline V gene lookup returns CDR1 MNHEY and CDR2 SVGAGI. V dropped 8 bases and J dropped 5; count of bases not matched to a gene: 8. The CDR3 sequence is 13 residues long. The CDR3: CASGDRVKYGYTF. CDR3 bases: TGTGCCAGCGGAGACAGGGTGAAGTATGGCTACACCTTC.

The CDR3 sequence: CASRGQRNTEAFF. In nucleotides, the CDR3 is TGTGCCAGCAGGGGACAGAGGAACACTGAAGCTTTCTTT. The rearrangement uses TRBV25-1 and TRBJ1-1, with TRBD1 matching over 7 bases. With 6 bases clipped from V and 1 base from J, the junction kept 2 bases outside the gene matches. The germline V gene encodes CDR1 MGHDK and CDR2 SYGVNS. CDR3 size: 13 residues.

The chain combines TRBV11-2 with TRBJ1-2; D remains unclear. CDR1 is SGHAT, CDR2 FQNNGV, per germline. This CDR3 is built from 12 residues. Trimming left V 5 bases short and J 7 bases short, with 11 bases between. The DNA for the CDR3 is TGTGCCAGCAGCCCCCGACGGGGTGGCTACACCTTC. It yields the protein CASSPRRGGYTF.

The chain combines TRBV11-3 with TRBJ1-1; TRBD1 matches 7 bases. Germline V gene data show CDR1 as SGHNT and CDR2 as YENEEA. V lost 5 bases and J lost 6; bases outside the gene matches: 3. The CDR3 runs 12 residues. CDR3 coding DNA: TGTGCCAGCAGCCCAGGGGGGCCTGAAGCTTTCTTT. Translated: CASSPGGPEAFF.

The gene calls are TRBV7-2 and TRBJ2-1; D gene ambiguous. The germline V gene encodes CDR1 SGHTA and CDR2 FQGNSA. The CDR3 spans 12 residues. The V gene lost 5 bases and the J gene lost 8 bases, with 10 bases spanning the gap. CDR3 protein: CASSPSRDEQFF. The CDR3 coding sequence is TGTGCCAGCAGCCCCAGCCGGGATGAGCAGTTCTTC.

The chain recombines TRBV27 with TRBJ1-6, with a tentative D call TRBD1 (6 bases). This CDR3 spans 14 amino acids. V was pared by 6 bases and J by 9 bases, with 15 bases between. Germline CDR1 reads MNHEY; CDR2 reads SMNVEV (reference sequence). The CDR3 sequence: CASSRRDTVSPLHF. The DNA of the CDR3 is TGTGCCAGCAGCCGCCGGGACACTGTTTCACCCCTCCACTTT.

The chain uses TRBV4-3 and TRBJ1-3; possible D gene TRBD1, 5 bases. Between the trimmed V and J ends, which lost 3 bases and 0 bases, there was a span of 12 bases. This CDR3 contains 16 residues. The germline gives CDR1 LGHNA, CDR2 YSLEER. CDR3: CASSQRLGDSGNTIYF. In DNA, the CDR3 is TGCGCCAGCAGCCAGAGACTAGGGGACTCTGGAAACACCATATATTTT.

CDR3 in DNA: TGTGCCAGCAGTTTATCGTTTACTAGCGGGAGGGCCGGTGGGGCCAACGTCCTGACTTTC. This codes for CASSLSFTSGRAGGANVLTF. The V gene is TRBV27, the J gene TRBJ2-6; the match to TRBD2 covers 13 bases. This CDR3 has 20 residues. The germline V gene has CDR1 MNHEY and CDR2 SMNVEV (reference sequence). V gave up 0 bases and J gave up 3 bases; unmatched junction bases: 8.

The chain combines TRBV29-1 with TRBJ1-4, with a tentative D call TRBD1 (6 bases). This CDR3 is 14 amino acids long. Between the trimmed V and J ends, which lost 5 bases and 0 bases, there was a span of 10 bases. Germline CDR1 SQVTM, CDR2 ANQGSEA. CDR3 DNA sequence: TGCAGCGTTCAACAGGGACCAACTAATGAAAAACTGTTTTTT. It translates to CSVQQGPTNEKLFF.

The V gene is TRBV28, the J gene TRBJ2-3; 12 nucleotides line up with TRBD2. The ends lost 6 bases at V and 4 bases at J; junction bases unmatched: 5. Per germline, CDR1 MDHEN and CDR2 SYDVKM. This CDR3 spans 15 amino acids. CDR3 nucleotides: TGTGCCAGCAGGCAGACTAGCGGGAGAGCAGATACGCAGTATTTT. Amino acid sequence: CASRQTSGRADTQYF.

This clone has just a few counts. This chain links TRBV29-1 with TRBJ2-7; 7 bases are shared with TRBD1. This CDR3 region has 11 residues. Germline trimming cut 7 bases from V and 3 bases from J; bases unmatched to any gene: 3. Looked up from germline, CDR1 is SQVTM and CDR2 is ANQGSEA. CDR3 amino acids: CSAGDSYEQYF. CDR3 nucleotide sequence: TGCAGCGCTGGGGACAGCTACGAGCAGTACTTC.

This clone was recorded once. The genes are TRBV7-9 and TRBJ2-7, with a weak D call TRBD1 (5 bases). This CDR3 is built from 12 residues. Trimming shortened V by 5 bases and J by 1 base, and 6 bases separated the two germline ends. Germline CDR1 SEHNR, CDR2 FQNEAQ (reference sequence). The CDR3 DNA reads as TGTGCCAGCAGCCCAGGGTCCTACGAGCAGTACTTC. It codes for CASSPGSYEQYF.

This clone was picked up a small number of times. CDR3 in amino acids: CAWSVQRGQFMETQYF. CDR3 in DNA: TGTGCCTGGAGTGTACAGAGGGGGCAGTTTATGGAGACCCAGTACTTC. J is TRBJ2-5 and V is TRBV30; 7 nucleotides line up with TRBD1. The CDR3 consists of 16 residues. Germline CDR1 reads GTSNPN; CDR2 reads SVGIG (reference sequence). After removal of 0 bases from V and 5 bases from J, the junction contained 12 bases not matched to a gene.

The chain links TRBV5-6 to TRBJ1-1; D perhaps matches TRBD1 (5 bases). The germline V gene encodes CDR1 SGHDT and CDR2 YYEEEE. V lost 7 bases and J 1 base, leaving 14 bases between the germline ends. The CDR3 length is 14 residues. As DNA, the CDR3 is TGTGCCAGCGCGCCGGGGGGGAGGAACACTGAAGCTTTCTTT. Translation gives CASAPGGRNTEAFF. The whole variable domain, filled in from reference TRBV5-6 and TRBJ1-1, reads DAGVTQSPTHLIKTRGQQVTLRCSPKSGHDTVSWYQQALGQGPQFIFQYYEEEERQRGNFPDRFSGHQFPNYSSELNVNALLLGDSALYLCASAPGGRNTEAFFGQGTRLTVV.

CDR3 sequence (DNA): TGCGCCAGTTCGGGGGTGATTCTGCCCCAGCATTTT. It translates to CASSGVILPQHF. J is TRBJ1-5 and V is TRBV10-2, with D possibly matching TRBD1 (5 bases). The V end was cut by 9 bases, the J end by 9 bases, with 15 bases between. Per germline, CDR1 WSHSY and CDR2 SAAADI. There are 12 residues in the CDR3.

DNA of the CDR3: TGTGCCAGTACCAAACTACACTCCACAGATACGCAGTATTTT. Translated, it gives CASTKLHSTDTQYF. The chain is built from TRBV19 and TRBJ2-3; the D is unclear. This CDR3 has 14 amino acids. Germline loops: CDR1 LNHDA, CDR2 SQIVND (reference sequence). V lost 7 bases and J lost 2, with 13 bases in between.

This clone was observed a handful of times. The chain links TRBV19 to TRBJ2-6, with 7 positions matching TRBD1. The CDR3 runs to 14 residues. V lost 7 bases, J lost 3 bases, and 3 bases stayed unmatched. Germline lookup yields CDR1 LNHDA and CDR2 SQIVND (reference sequence). The CDR3 coding sequence is TGTGCCAGTACCGACAGGGTTGGGGCCAACGTCCTGACTTTC. This gives the protein CASTDRVGANVLTF.

J is TRBJ1-4 and V is TRBV4-1; 7 bases map to TRBD1. The trim removed 4 bases at V and 6 bases at J, leaving 8 bases unmatched. Per germline, CDR1 MGHRA and CDR2 YSYEKL. This CDR3 is 15 amino acids long. As DNA, the CDR3 is TGCGCCAGCAGCCCTAACGAGAGGGGGCATGAAAAACTGTTTTTT. Encoded protein: CASSPNERGHEKLFF.

The CDR3 coding sequence is TGTGCCAGCAGCCGACAGGGAGTGGGAGAGACCCAGTACTTC. It codes for CASSRQGVGETQYF. V usage is TRBV7-6 and J usage is TRBJ2-5; 7 nucleotides agree with TRBD1. Germline CDR1 reads SGHVS; CDR2 reads FNYEAQ. The CDR3 contains 14 residues. J lost 4 bases, V lost 5 bases, and 7 bases had no gene match.

This chain joins TRBV4-3 and TRBJ2-1, with 11 bases lining up with TRBD2. Germline lookup yields CDR1 LGHNA and CDR2 YSLEER. The CDR3 consists of 18 residues. Trimming removed 4 bases from V and 3 bases from J; junction bases left unmatched: 11. CDR3 nucleotides: TGCGCCAGCAGCCCGGGCGGTAGCGGGGGGGAGTACTACAATGAGCAGTTCTTC. This sequence encodes CASSPGGSGGEYYNEQFF.

The rearrangement uses TRBV25-1 and TRBJ2-3, with TRBD2 matching 8 bases. This CDR3 region has 16 residues. Trimming took 5 bases from V and 0 from J; bases not matched to a gene: 7. The V gene's germline CDR1 is MGHDK and CDR2 SYGVNS. The CDR3 protein is CASSTPRTSSTDTQYF. The CDR3 DNA reads as TGTGCCAGCAGTACTCCAAGGACTAGCAGCACAGATACGCAGTATTTT.